This T cell receptor (beta chain) was profiled in a study of blood T cell repertoires in COVID-19. Across the whole study: The samples span acute and convalescent COVID-19 from the United States, Italy and Spain. Sources were T cells, B-cell-depleted T cells, or PBMCs; the material itself was cDNA or gDNA.

Between the trimmed V and J ends, which lost 3 bases and 5 bases, there was a span of 14 bases. Germline V lookup: CDR1 MGHRA, CDR2 YSYEKL. The CDR3 spans 15 residues. Authors' methods: Estimates of nucleated cell counts were drawn from the amplification of reference gene primers. The table came from immunoSEQ multiplex PCR; TCRdb's copy has only in-frame clones and leaves some out. V, J and clone size were drawn from that table, and D and trimming were deduced from the DNA. This table has about 87,000 clones, 75% to 90% appearing once. The TCR comes from a woman of 80 years or more with active COVID-19. Sequencing was carried out using peripheral blood. V is TRBV4-1 and J is TRBJ1-3, with a tentative D call TRBD1 (6 bases). CDR3 amino acids: CASSHPDSRRNTIYF. The CDR3 bases are TGCGCCAGCAGCCACCCGGACAGCCGACGAAACACCATATATTTT.